The 14 T cell receptor beta chains in this list originate from one sample, sequenced in a study of blood T cell repertoires in COVID-19. Assay used: immunoSEQ multiplex PCR; TCRdb lists only in-frame clones, some missing. The table has about 40,000 clones, approximately 92% seen once. Material for sequencing was peripheral blood. These receptors were obtained from an elderly woman with acute or convalescent COVID-19.

The CDR3 DNA sequence: TGTGCCAGCAGCCGACAGGGGAATGAAGCTTTCTTT. The encoded protein is CASSRQGNEAFF. The rearrangement links TRBV7-8 to TRBJ1-1; 8 bases align to TRBD1. J lost 7 bases, V lost 5 bases, and 3 bases had no gene match. This CDR3 is 12 amino acids long. The germline CDR1 and CDR2 sequences are SGHVS and FQNEAQ.

The chain employs TRBV18 and TRBJ1-5; maybe TRBD1 (5 bases). CDR3 length: 15 residues. From germline, CDR1 is KGHSH and CDR2 LQKENI. V was pared by 1 base and J by 2 bases, with 9 bases between. This CDR3 reads CASSPQGLRNQPQHF. The CDR3 DNA reads TGTGCCAGCTCACCACAGGGGCTGCGCAATCAGCCCCAGCATTTT.

The V call is TRBV11-1, the J call TRBJ2-7; D possibly corresponds to TRBD1 (5 bases). Germline V gene data show CDR1 as SGHAT and CDR2 as FQDESV (reference sequence). V was trimmed by 6 bases and J by 5 bases, leaving 14 bases between them. The CDR3 loop spans 13 amino acids. CDR3 sequence (DNA): TGTGCCAGCAGTAAATCAGGGTTCGACGAGCAGTACTTC. Its protein product is CASSKSGFDEQYF.

In its sample, this clone was seen once. The chain is built from TRBV6-5 and TRBJ2-3; D perhaps matches TRBD1 (6 bases). The CDR3 spans 14 residues. Germline V lookup: CDR1 MNHEY, CDR2 SVGAGI. Trimming took off 5 bases at V and 4 bases at J, with 13 bases between the two ends. The CDR3 DNA sequence: TGTGCCAGCAGTCCGCGGACAGTGGCAGATACGCAGTATTTT. Amino acid sequence: CASSPRTVADTQYF.

This clone was counted a few times. The chain links TRBV2 to TRBJ2-2, with 11 bases aligning to TRBD1. V gave up 7 bases and J gave up 6 bases; unmatched junction bases: 4. This CDR3 is built from 14 residues. Germline CDR1 SNHLY, CDR2 FYNNEI. CDR3 amino acids: CASTRTGGSGELFF. The CDR3 nucleotides are TGTGCCAGCACCCGGACAGGGGGCTCCGGGGAGCTGTTTTTT.

This chain links TRBV18 with TRBJ2-2, with 9 positions matching TRBD1. Losses at the gene ends were 3 bases for V and 2 bases for J; bases not matched to a gene: 4. The germline V gene encodes CDR1 KGHSH and CDR2 LQKENI. The length of the CDR3 is 16 residues. The CDR3 sequence is CASSPRQGVNTGELFF. The CDR3 DNA follows: TGTGCCAGCTCACCTCGACAGGGGGTTAACACCGGGGAGCTGTTTTTT.

The chain carries TRBV7-2 and TRBJ2-1; TRBD1 might be the D (6 bases). This CDR3 is built from 17 residues. In germline, CDR1 is SGHTA, CDR2 FQGNSA. V gave up 3 bases and J gave up 5 bases, with 20 bases separating them. CDR3 loop: CASSFVPTGTLNNEQFF. CDR3 in DNA: TGTGCCAGCAGCTTTGTTCCAACAGGGACCCTTAACAATGAGCAGTTCTTC.

CDR3 amino acids: CASSFETEGNTIYF. Here the CDR3 DNA reads TGTGCCAGCAGCTTTGAGACAGAGGGAAACACCATATATTTT. This chain connects TRBV7-9 to TRBJ1-3, with D perhaps matching TRBD1 (5 bases). Germline V lookup: CDR1 SEHNR, CDR2 FQNEAQ (reference sequence). This CDR3 is built from 14 residues. V was clipped by 3 bases and J by 4 bases, with 10 bases between them.

This clone has just a few counts. The rearrangement uses TRBV5-1 and TRBJ2-3; D is undetermined. V lost 4 bases to trimming and J lost 5 bases, with 14 bases between them. CDR3 size: 14 residues. From germline, CDR1 is SGHRS and CDR2 YFSETQ. DNA of the CDR3: TGCGCCAGCAGCGTGCCGCGGTCCGGAGATACGCAGTATTTT. Its protein is CASSVPRSGDTQYF.

J is TRBJ2-4 and V is TRBV5-1; TRBD1 agrees at 8 bases. Trimming removed 0 bases from V and 8 bases from J; junction bases left unmatched: 4. The CDR3 consists of 14 residues. The germline CDR1 and CDR2 sequences are SGHRS and YFSETQ. CDR3 DNA sequence: TGCGCCAGCAGCTTGGACAGGGGGATAGACATTCAGTACTTC. Translated: CASSLDRGIDIQYF.

The rearrangement uses TRBV29-1 and TRBJ1-2, with D possibly being TRBD1 (6 bases). Germline CDR1 and CDR2: SQVTM and ANQGSEA. This CDR3 spans 12 amino acids. The CDR3 loop reads CRETGTFYGYTF. DNA for the CDR3: TGCAGAGAAACGGGGACATTCTATGGCTACACCTTC.

CDR3 residues: CASREQTMGGYTF. The CDR3 DNA reads TGCGCCAGCAGAGAACAGACAATGGGTGGCTACACCTTC. The chain links TRBV5-1 to TRBJ1-2; D gene unclear. V was pared by 5 bases and J by 7 bases, with 15 bases between. The CDR3 runs to 13 residues. The V gene's germline CDR1 is SGHRS and CDR2 YFSETQ.

J is TRBJ1-6 and V is TRBV6-4; D is possibly TRBD1 (5 bases). Germline CDR1 reads MRHNA; CDR2 reads SNTAGT. This CDR3 is built from 17 residues. Trimming removed 6 bases from V and 6 bases from J, with 21 bases in between. The CDR3, as DNA: TGTGCCAGCAGACTCCAACTCAACAGGCCTTTTAATTCACCCCTCCACTTT. This codes for CASRLQLNRPFNSPLHF.

The rearrangement uses TRBV11-2 and TRBJ1-1; unclear D gene. The CDR3 loop spans 14 amino acids. With 2 bases removed from V and 2 bases from J, the gap between germline ends came to 9 bases. The germline gives CDR1 SGHAT, CDR2 FQNNGV. As DNA, the CDR3 is TGTGCCAGCAGCTTAAGTTACAGCAACACTGAAGCTTTCTTT. Translation: CASSLSYSNTEAFF.